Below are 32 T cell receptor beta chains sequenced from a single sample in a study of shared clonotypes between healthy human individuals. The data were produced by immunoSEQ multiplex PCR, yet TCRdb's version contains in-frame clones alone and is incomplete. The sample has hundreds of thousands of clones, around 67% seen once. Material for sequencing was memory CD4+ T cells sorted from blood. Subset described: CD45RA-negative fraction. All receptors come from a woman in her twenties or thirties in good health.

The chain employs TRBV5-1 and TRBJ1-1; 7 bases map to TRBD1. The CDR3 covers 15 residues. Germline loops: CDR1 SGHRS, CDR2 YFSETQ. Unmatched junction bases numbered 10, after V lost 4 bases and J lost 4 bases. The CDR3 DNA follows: TGCGCCAGCAGCCTATTACAGACAGGGACCACTGAAGCTTTCTTT. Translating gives CASSLLQTGTTEAFF.

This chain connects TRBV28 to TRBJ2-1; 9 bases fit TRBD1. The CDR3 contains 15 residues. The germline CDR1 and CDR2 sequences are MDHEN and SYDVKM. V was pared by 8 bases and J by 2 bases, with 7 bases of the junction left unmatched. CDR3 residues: CASDRGTGTYNEQFF. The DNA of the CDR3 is TGTGCCAGCGACCGCGGGACAGGGACCTACAATGAGCAGTTCTTC.

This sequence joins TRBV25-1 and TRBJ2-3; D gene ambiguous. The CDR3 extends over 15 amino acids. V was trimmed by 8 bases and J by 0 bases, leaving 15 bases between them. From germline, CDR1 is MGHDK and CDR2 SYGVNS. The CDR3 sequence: CASLPRVSSTDTQYF. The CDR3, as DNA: TGTGCCAGCCTTCCCAGAGTCTCTAGCACAGATACGCAGTATTTT.

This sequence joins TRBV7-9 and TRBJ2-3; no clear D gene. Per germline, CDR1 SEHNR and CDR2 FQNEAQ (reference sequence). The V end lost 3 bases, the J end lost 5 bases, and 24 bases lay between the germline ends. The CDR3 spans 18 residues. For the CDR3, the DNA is TGTGCCAGCAGCTTTCGTTCTTTTGACACCTCTACCAAAGATACGCAGTATTTT. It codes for CASSFRSFDTSTKDTQYF.

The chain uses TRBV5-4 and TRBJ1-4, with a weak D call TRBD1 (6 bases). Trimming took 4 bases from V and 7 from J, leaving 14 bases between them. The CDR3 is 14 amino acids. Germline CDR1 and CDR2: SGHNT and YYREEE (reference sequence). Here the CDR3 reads CASSQAGGSEKLFF. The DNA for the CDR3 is TGTGCCAGCAGCCAAGCGGGGGGCAGTGAAAAACTGTTTTTT. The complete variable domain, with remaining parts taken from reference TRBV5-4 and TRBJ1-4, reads ETGVTQSPTHLIKTRGQQVTLRCSSQSGHNTVSWYQQALGQGPQFIFQYYREEENGRGNFPPRFSGLQFPNYSSELNVNALELDDSALYLCASSQAGGSEKLFFGSGTQLSVL.

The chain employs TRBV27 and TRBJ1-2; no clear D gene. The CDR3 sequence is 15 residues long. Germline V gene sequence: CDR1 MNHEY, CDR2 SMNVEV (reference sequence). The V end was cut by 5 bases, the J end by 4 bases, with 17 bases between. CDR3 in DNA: TGTGCCAGCAGTCTCAAGGGCCTGGGCCCCTATGGCTACACCTTC. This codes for CASSLKGLGPYGYTF.

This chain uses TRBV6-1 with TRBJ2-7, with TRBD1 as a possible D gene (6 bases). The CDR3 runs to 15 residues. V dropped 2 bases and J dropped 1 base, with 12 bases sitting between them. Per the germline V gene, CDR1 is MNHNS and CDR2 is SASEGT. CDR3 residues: CASSEFRGASYEQYF. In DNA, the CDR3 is TGTGCCAGCAGTGAATTCAGGGGCGCTTCCTACGAGCAGTACTTC.

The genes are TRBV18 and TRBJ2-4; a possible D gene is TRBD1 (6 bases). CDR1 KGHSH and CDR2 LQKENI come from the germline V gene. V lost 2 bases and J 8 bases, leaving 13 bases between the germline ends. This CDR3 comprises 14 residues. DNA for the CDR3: TGTGCCAGCTCACCAGCGACAGGCTCGGACATTCAGTACTTC. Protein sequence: CASSPATGSDIQYF.

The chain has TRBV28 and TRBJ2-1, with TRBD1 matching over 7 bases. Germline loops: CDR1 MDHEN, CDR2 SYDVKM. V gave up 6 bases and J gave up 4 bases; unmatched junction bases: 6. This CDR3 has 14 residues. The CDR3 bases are TGTGCCAGCAGCATCTGGGGACAGTACAATGAGCAGTTCTTC. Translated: CASSIWGQYNEQFF.

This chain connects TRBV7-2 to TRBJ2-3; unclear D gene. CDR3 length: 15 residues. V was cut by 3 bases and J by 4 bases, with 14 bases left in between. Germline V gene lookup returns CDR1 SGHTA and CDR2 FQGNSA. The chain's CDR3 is CASSFVVLVADTQYF. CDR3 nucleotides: TGTGCCAGCAGCTTCGTGGTCCTGGTGGCAGATACGCAGTATTTT. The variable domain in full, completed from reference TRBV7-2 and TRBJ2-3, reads GAGVSQSPSNKVTEKGKDVELRCDPISGHTALYWYRQSLGQGLEFLIYFQGNSAPDKSGLPSDRFSAERTGGSVSTLTIQRTQQEDSAVYLCASSFVVLVADTQYFGPGTRLTVL.

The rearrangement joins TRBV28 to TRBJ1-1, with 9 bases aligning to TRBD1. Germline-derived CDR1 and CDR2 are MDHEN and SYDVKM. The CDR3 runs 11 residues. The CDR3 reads CGTGENTEAFF. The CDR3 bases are TGTGGGACAGGGGAGAACACTGAAGCTTTCTTT.

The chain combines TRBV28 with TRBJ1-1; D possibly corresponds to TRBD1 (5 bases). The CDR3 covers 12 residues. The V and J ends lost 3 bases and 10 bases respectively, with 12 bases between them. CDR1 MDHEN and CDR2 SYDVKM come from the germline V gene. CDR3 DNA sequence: TGTGCCAGCAGTTTTGGGGGTCCCAGAGCTTTCTTT. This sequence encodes CASSFGGPRAFF. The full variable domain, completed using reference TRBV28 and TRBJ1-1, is DVKVTQSSRYLVKRTGEKVFLECVQDMDHENMFWYRQDPGLGLRLIYFSYDVKMKEKGDIPEGYSVSREKKERFSLILESASTNQTSMYLCASSFGGPRAFFGQGTRLTVV.

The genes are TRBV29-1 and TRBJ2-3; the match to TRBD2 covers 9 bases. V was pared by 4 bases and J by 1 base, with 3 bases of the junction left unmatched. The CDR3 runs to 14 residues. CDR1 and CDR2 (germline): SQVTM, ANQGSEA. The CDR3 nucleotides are TGCAGCGTTGTGAGGACTAGCGGCACAGATACGCAGTATTTT. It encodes CSVVRTSGTDTQYF.

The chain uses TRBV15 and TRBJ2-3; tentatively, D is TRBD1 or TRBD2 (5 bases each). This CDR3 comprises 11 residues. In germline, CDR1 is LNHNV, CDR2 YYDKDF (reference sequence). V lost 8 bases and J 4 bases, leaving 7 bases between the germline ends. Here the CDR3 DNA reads TGTGCCACCCAGGGAGCAGATACGCAGTATTTT. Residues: CATQGADTQYF. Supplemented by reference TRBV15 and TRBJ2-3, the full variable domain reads DAMVIQNPRYQVTQFGKPVTLSCSQTLNHNVMYWYQQKSSQAPKLLFHYYDKDFNNEADTPDNFQSRRPNTSFCFLDIRSPGLGDTAMYLCATQGADTQYFGPGTRLTVL.

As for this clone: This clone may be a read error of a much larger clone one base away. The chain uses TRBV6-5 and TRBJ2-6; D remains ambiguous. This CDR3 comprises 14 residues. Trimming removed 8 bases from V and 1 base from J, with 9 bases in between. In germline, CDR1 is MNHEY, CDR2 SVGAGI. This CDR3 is CASRERSGANVLTF. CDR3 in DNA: TGTGCCAGCCGTGAGAGGTCTGGGGCCAACGTCCTGACTTTC.

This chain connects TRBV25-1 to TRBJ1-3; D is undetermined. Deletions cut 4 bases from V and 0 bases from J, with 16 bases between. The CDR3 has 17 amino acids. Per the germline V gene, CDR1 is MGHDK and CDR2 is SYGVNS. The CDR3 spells CASSGRTERGSGNTIYF. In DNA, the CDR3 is TGTGCCAGCAGTGGAAGAACAGAACGGGGCTCTGGAAACACCATATATTTT.

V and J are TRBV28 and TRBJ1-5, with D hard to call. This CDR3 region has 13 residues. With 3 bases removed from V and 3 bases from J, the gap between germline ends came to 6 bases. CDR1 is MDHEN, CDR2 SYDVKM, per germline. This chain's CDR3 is CASSFGNNQPQHF. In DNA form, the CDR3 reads TGTGCCAGCAGTTTCGGCAACAATCAGCCCCAGCATTTT. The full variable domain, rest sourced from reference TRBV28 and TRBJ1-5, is DVKVTQSSRYLVKRTGEKVFLECVQDMDHENMFWYRQDPGLGLRLIYFSYDVKMKEKGDIPEGYSVSREKKERFSLILESASTNQTSMYLCASSFGNNQPQHFGDGTRLSIL.

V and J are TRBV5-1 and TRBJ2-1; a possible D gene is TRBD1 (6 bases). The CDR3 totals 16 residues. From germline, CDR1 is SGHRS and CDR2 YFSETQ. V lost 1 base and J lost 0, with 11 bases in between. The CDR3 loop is CASSLIPGVSYNEQFF. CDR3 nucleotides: TGCGCCAGCAGCTTGATCCCAGGGGTCTCCTACAATGAGCAGTTCTTC.

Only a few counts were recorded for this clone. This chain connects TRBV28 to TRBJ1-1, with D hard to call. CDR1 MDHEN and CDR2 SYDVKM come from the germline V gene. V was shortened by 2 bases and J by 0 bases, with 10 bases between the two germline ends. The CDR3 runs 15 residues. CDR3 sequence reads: CASSLRAEMNTEAFF. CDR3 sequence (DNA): TGTGCCAGCAGTTTACGTGCAGAAATGAACACTGAAGCTTTCTTT.

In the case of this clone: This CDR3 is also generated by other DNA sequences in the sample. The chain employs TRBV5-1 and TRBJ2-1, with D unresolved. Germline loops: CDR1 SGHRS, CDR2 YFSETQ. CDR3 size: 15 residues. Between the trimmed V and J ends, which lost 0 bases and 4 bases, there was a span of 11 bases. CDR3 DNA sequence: TGCGCCAGCAGCTTGGGATCGGCAGCGTACAATGAGCAGTTCTTC. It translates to CASSLGSAAYNEQFF.

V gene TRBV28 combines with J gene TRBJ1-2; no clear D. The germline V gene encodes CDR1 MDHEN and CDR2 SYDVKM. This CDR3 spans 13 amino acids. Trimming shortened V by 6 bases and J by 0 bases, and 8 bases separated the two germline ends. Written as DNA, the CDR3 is TGTGCCAGCAGGACTGATTCTAACTATGGCTACACCTTC. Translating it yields CASRTDSNYGYTF.

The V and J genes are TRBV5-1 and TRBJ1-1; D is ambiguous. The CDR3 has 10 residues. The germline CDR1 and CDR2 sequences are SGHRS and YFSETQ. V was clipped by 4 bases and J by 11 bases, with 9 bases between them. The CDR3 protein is CASSPLDAFF. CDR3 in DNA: TGCGCCAGCAGCCCGCTGGACGCTTTCTTT.

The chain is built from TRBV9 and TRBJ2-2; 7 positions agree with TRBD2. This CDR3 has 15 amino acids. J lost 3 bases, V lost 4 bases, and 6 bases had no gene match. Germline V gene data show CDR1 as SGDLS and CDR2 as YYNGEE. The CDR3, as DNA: TGTGCCAGCAGCCCGGGCGGGAGCGACACCGGGGAGCTGTTTTTT. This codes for CASSPGGSDTGELFF.

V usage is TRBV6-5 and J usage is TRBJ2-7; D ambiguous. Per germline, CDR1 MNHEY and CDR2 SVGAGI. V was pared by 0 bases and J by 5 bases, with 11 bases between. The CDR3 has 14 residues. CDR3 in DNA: TGTGCCAGCAGTTACTCAGCTAGTGGTGACGAGCAGTACTTC. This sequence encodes CASSYSASGDEQYF.

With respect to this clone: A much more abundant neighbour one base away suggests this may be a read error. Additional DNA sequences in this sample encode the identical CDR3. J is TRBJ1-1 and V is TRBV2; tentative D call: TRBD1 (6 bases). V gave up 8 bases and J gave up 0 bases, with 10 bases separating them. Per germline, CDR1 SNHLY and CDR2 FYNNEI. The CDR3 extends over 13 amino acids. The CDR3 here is CASRGQMNTEAFF. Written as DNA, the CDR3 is TGTGCCAGCCGAGGACAGATGAACACTGAAGCTTTCTTT. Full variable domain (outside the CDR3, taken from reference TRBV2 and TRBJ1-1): EPEVTQTPSHQVTQMGQEVILRCVPISNHLYFYWYRQILGQKVEFLVSFYNNEISEKSEIFDDQFSVERPDGSNFTLKIRSTKLEDSAMYFCASRGQMNTEAFFGQGTRLTVV.

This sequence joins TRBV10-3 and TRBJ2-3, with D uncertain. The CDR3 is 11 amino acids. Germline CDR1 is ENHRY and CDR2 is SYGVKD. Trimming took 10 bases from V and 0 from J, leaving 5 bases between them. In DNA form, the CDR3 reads TGTGCCAGCCTAAGCACAGATACGCAGTATTTT. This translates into CASLSTDTQYF.

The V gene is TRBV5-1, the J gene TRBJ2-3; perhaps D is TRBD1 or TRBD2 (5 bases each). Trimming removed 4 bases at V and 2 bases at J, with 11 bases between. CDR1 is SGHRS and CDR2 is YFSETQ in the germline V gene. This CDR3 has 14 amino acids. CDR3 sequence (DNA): TGCGCCAGCAGCCAGGGAGAGGCCACAGATACGCAGTATTTT. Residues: CASSQGEATDTQYF.

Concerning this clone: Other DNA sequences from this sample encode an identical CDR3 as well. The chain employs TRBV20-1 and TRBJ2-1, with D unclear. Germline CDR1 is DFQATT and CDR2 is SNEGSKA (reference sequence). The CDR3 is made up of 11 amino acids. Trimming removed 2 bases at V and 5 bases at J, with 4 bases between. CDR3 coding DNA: TGCAGTGCTAGATCAGACAATGAGCAGTTCTTC. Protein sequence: CSARSDNEQFF.

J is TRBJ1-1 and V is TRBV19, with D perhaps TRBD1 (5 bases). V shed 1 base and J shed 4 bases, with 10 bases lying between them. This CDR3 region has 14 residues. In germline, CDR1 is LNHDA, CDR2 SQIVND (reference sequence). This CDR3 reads CASSIVGGSTEAFF. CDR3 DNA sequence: TGTGCCAGTAGTATAGTCGGGGGAAGCACTGAAGCTTTCTTT.

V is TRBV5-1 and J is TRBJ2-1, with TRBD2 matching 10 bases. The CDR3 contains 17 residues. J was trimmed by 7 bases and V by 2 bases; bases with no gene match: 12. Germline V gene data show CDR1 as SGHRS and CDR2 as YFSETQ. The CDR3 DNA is TGCGCCAGCAGCTTATATCCTGCGACTAGCGGGTCTAATGAGCAGTTCTTC. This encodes CASSLYPATSGSNEQFF.

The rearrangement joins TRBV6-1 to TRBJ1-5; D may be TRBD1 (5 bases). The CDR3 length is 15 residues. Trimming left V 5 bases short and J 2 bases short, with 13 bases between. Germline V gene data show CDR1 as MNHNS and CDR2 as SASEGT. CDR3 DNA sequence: TGTGCCAGCAGTACAGACAGTGGGGGCAATCAGCCCCAGCATTTT. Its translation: CASSTDSGGNQPQHF.

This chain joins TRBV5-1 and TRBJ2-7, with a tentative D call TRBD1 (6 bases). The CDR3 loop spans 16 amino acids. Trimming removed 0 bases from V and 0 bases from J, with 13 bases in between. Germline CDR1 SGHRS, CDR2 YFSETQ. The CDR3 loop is CASSLGGTMFSYEQYF. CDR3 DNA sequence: TGCGCCAGCAGCTTGGGTGGGACAATGTTCTCCTACGAGCAGTACTTC. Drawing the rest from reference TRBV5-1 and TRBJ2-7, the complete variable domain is KAGVTQTPRYLIKTRGQQVTLSCSPISGHRSVSWYQQTPGQGLQFLFEYFSETQRNKGNFPGRFSGRQFSNSRSEMNVSTLELGDSALYLCASSLGGTMFSYEQYFGPGTRLTVT.